The source of this T cell receptor (beta chain) is a study of CD8+ T cells in alopecia areata. Whole-study context: By percentage of affected scalp area, the severity of treated patients was scored. General study results and limits: It was less clear whether patients shared TCRs than it was in mice, possibly because of HLA. Scalp sequencing also captures normal skin's resident alphabeta T cells. Among the top 100, expanded CD8+ clones were significantly decreased by tofacitinib, as was scalp clonality.

In each case, RNA was isolated and then reverse transcribed into cDNA as the sequencing template. The table came from immunoSEQ multiplex PCR; TCRdb's copy has only in-frame clones and leaves some out. Among about 7,400 clones listed, roughly 67% were seen once. V lost 3 bases, J lost 4 bases, and 13 bases stayed unmatched. This CDR3 has 17 amino acids. Germline CDR1 SGDLS, CDR2 YYNGEE. With regard to this clone: What it binds is not known.

Treatment here: oral pan-JAK inhibitor, 5-10 mg twice daily. From alopecia areata patients, lesional scalp punch biopsies and peripheral blood were collected. The receptor comes from a human donor with alopecia areata. The starting material was skin, obtained at week 4, from a patient treated with tofacitinib. The rearrangement uses TRBV9 and TRBJ2-5; 9 bases align to TRBD2. The CDR3 loop reads CASSARYGGRARETQYF. The CDR3 DNA is TGTGCCAGCAGCGCCAGGTATGGCGGGAGGGCTCGAGAGACCCAGTACTTC.